Listed here are 20 T cell receptor beta chains from one sample, sequenced in a study of T-cell memory formation after mild COVID-19. MiXCR, run by TCRdb on the 5' RACE reads, gives a single entry per CDR3 protein. The sample has about 340,000 distinct CDR3 sequences; 20% to 25% are singletons. Sequenced: PBMCs or a T cell subset sorted from them (not recorded which). All receptors come from a man aged 18 to 35 who had mild COVID-19 (a few samples of this study predate the infection). Cell type and time point are not known.

A note on this clonotype: Compared with germline, one end of the junction differs, possibly owing to a read error. V gene TRBV6-2 or TRBV6-3 combines with J gene TRBJ2-7, with 10 positions matching TRBD1. Germline V gene data show CDR1 as MNHEY and CDR2 as SVGEGT. The CDR3 extends over 13 amino acids. CDR3 region: CASSDRGRNEQYF. CDR3 sequence (DNA): TGTGCAAGCAGTGACAGGGGGCGAAACGAGCAGTACTTC.

There are many counts of this clonotype. The V gene is TRBV4-1, the J gene TRBJ1-5; D not certain. Germline V gene data show CDR1 as MGHRA and CDR2 as YSYEKL. The CDR3 runs to 15 residues. V was trimmed by 4 bases and J by 0 bases, leaving 10 bases between them. CDR3 bases: TGCGCCAGCAGCCCCCGACACGTTAGCAATCAGCCCCAGCATTTT. Translated: CASSPRHVSNQPQHF.

This clonotype was seen a handful of times. The chain's CDR3 is CASSSGTAVLLAKNIQYF. The CDR3 coding sequence is TGTGCCAGCAGTTCCGGGACAGCTGTTCTTCTAGCCAAAAACATTCAGTACTTC. V usage is TRBV7-2 and J usage is TRBJ2-4, with TRBD1 matching 7 bases. Trimming cost V 6 bases and J 0 bases; bases outside gene matches: 14. The germline gives CDR1 SGHTA, CDR2 FQGNSA. The CDR3 consists of 18 residues.

The V gene is TRBV5-6, the J gene TRBJ2-7; the match to TRBD1 covers 9 bases. V lost 4 bases to trimming and J lost 3 bases; unmatched junction nucleotides: 11. The CDR3 consists of 16 residues. Germline CDR1 and CDR2: SGHDT and YYEEEE. DNA of the CDR3: TGTGCCAGCAGCCCGAACAGGGGGCGGAGGGTCTACGAGCAGTACTTC. The encoded protein is CASSPNRGRRVYEQYF. Variable domain in full (rest from reference TRBV5-6 and TRBJ2-7): DAGVTQSPTHLIKTRGQQVTLRCSPKSGHDTVSWYQQALGQGPQFIFQYYEEEERQRGNFPDRFSGHQFPNYSSELNVNALLLGDSALYLCASSPNRGRRVYEQYFGPGTRLTVT.

The chain carries TRBV12-3 or TRBV12-4 and TRBJ2-7, with a possible D match to TRBD1 (6 bases). Trimming left V 5 bases short and J 2 bases short, with 13 bases between. This CDR3 region has 14 residues. CDR3 residues: CASSGRQAPYEQYF. The CDR3 region has the DNA TGTGCCAGCAGTGGCAGACAGGCCCCCTACGAGCAGTACTTC.

Only a few counts were recorded for this clonotype. V and J are TRBV20-1 and TRBJ2-1; 12 bases map to TRBD1. CDR3 size: 16 residues. V lost 5 bases to trimming and J lost 4 bases; unmatched junction nucleotides: 9. In germline, CDR1 is DFQATT, CDR2 SNEGSKA (reference sequence). This chain's CDR3 is CSAVGTGGVSYNEQFF. DNA for the CDR3: TGCAGTGCTGTAGGGACAGGGGGCGTCTCGTACAATGAGCAGTTCTTC.

The sample holds many counts of this clonotype. The chain recombines TRBV4-1 with TRBJ2-4, with a weak D call TRBD1 (5 bases). V was cut by 0 bases and J by 1 base, with 19 bases left in between. Germline CDR1 reads MGHRA; CDR2 reads YSYEKL. The CDR3 contains 19 residues. Here the CDR3 reads CASSQDNRIFGRAKNIQYF. CDR3 in DNA: TGCGCCAGCAGCCAAGATAACAGGATCTTCGGTAGGGCCAAAAACATTCAGTACTTC.

This clonotype was seen only a few times. The chain employs TRBV9 and TRBJ2-5; D uncertain. Germline CDR1 SGDLS, CDR2 YYNGEE. CDR3 length equals 13 residues. The V end was cut by 0 bases, the J end by 3 bases, with 6 bases between. CDR3: CASSVGQKETQYF. The CDR3 bases are TGTGCCAGCAGCGTAGGGCAGAAAGAGACCCAGTACTTC.

The gene calls are TRBV2 and TRBJ1-6; the D is unclear. CDR3 length equals 14 residues. V was cut by 6 bases and J by 11 bases, with 17 bases left in between. CDR1 is SNHLY, CDR2 FYNNEI, per germline. DNA for the CDR3: TGTGCCAGCAGGAGTGGTGAAGGGTTGACACCCCTCCACTTT. Translation: CASRSGEGLTPLHF.

The chain uses TRBV7-3 and TRBJ2-3, with 11 positions matching TRBD2. CDR1 is SGHTA and CDR2 is FQGTGA in the germline V gene. With V trimmed by 2 bases and J by 0 bases, 7 bases remained unmatched. The length of the CDR3 is 18 residues. The CDR3 nucleotides are TGTGCCAGCAGCTTATGGGCTAGCGGGGGGACTAGCACAGATACGCAGTATTTT. This codes for CASSLWASGGTSTDTQYF.

The rearrangement uses TRBV11-2 and TRBJ2-7; 7 bases fit TRBD1. The V gene end was trimmed by 5 bases and the J gene end by 1 base; junction bases not matched to a gene: 8. From germline, CDR1 is SGHAT and CDR2 FQNNGV. The CDR3 has 15 amino acids. CDR3 sequence: CASSTTYRGSYEQYF. DNA of the CDR3: TGTGCCAGCAGCACAACTTACAGGGGATCCTACGAGCAGTACTTC. Full variable domain (missing parts from reference TRBV11-2 and TRBJ2-7): EAGVAQSPRYKIIEKRQSVAFWCNPISGHATLYWYQQILGQGPKLLIQFQNNGVVDDSQLPKDRFSAERLKGVDSTLKIQPAKLEDSAVYLCASSTTYRGSYEQYFGPGTRLTVT.

The chain couples TRBV7-9 to TRBJ2-1; D unresolved. Trimming pared 1 base from V and 8 bases from J, leaving 0 bases between. The germline V gene has CDR1 SEHNR and CDR2 FQNEAQ (reference sequence). This CDR3 contains 10 residues. CDR3 sequence reads: CASSLDEQFF. CDR3 sequence (DNA): TGTGCCAGCAGCTTAGATGAGCAGTTCTTC.

This clonotype was picked up a small number of times. V gene TRBV6-5 combines with J gene TRBJ1-1, with 7 bases fitting TRBD1. In germline, CDR1 is MNHEY, CDR2 SVGAGI. The CDR3 totals 15 residues. Trimming cost V 2 bases and J 5 bases; bases outside gene matches: 8. The CDR3 loop reads CASSYVDRDLTEAFF. CDR3 DNA: TGTGCCAGCAGTTACGTTGACAGGGATTTAACTGAAGCTTTCTTT.

The chain is built from TRBV11-3 and TRBJ2-3; 10 nucleotides line up with TRBD2. Germline trimming cut 4 bases from V and 6 bases from J; bases unmatched to any gene: 13. From germline, CDR1 is SGHNT and CDR2 YENEEA. There are 17 residues in the CDR3. For the CDR3, the DNA is TGTGCCAGCAGCTCTGACCGGGGAGCGGGGGGGCAGGATACGCAGTATTTT. Translation gives CASSSDRGAGGQDTQYF.

This clonotype was counted between two and nine times. The chain uses TRBV14 and TRBJ2-1; D may match TRBD1 or TRBD2 (5 bases each). Trimming removed 4 bases at V and 6 bases at J, with 10 bases between. The CDR3 spans 13 residues. CDR1 and CDR2 from the germline V gene are SGHDN and FVKESK. For the CDR3, the DNA is TGTGCCAGCAGCCGGGGACGACTCAATGAGCAGTTCTTC. Translating it yields CASSRGRLNEQFF.

The chain recombines TRBV6-5 with TRBJ1-4, with D possibly being TRBD1 (6 bases). CDR3 length: 14 amino acids. Germline V gene lookup returns CDR1 MNHEY and CDR2 SVGAGI. Trimming stripped 2 bases from V and 7 bases from J, with 11 bases between. CDR3 protein: CASSYVTGGEKLFF. As DNA, the CDR3 is TGTGCCAGCAGTTACGTGACAGGCGGTGAAAAACTGTTTTTT.

The DNA of the CDR3 is TGTGCCAGCAGCCGGGCCAATAATGAAAAACTGTTTTTT. Protein: CASSRANNEKLFF. V usage is TRBV7-2 and J usage is TRBJ1-4; D unclear. The germline CDR1 and CDR2 sequences are SGHTA and FQGNSA. V was cut by 5 bases and J by 4 bases, with 8 bases left in between. The length of the CDR3 is 13 residues. Full variable domain (missing parts from reference TRBV7-2 and TRBJ1-4): GAGVSQSPSNKVTEKGKDVELRCDPISGHTALYWYRQSLGQGLEFLIYFQGNSAPDKSGLPSDRFSAERTGGSVSTLTIQRTQQEDSAVYLCASSRANNEKLFFGSGTQLSVL.

The table lists this clonotype with a few counts. DNA for the CDR3: TGTGCCAGCAGCCAGTTCAACACCGGGGAGCTGTTTTTT. Its protein product is CASSQFNTGELFF. The chain is built from TRBV3-1 and TRBJ2-2; D not certain. From germline, CDR1 is LGHDT and CDR2 YNNKEL (reference sequence). CDR3 length: 13 amino acids. The V and J ends lost 3 bases and 2 bases respectively, with 4 bases between them.

This clonotype was counted only a few times. The chain carries TRBV4-2 and TRBJ1-2, with 9 bases identical to TRBD1. There are 16 residues in the CDR3. In germline, CDR1 is LGHNA, CDR2 YNFKEQ. V gave up 4 bases and J gave up 8 bases; unmatched junction bases: 14. CDR3 residues: CASSPPLTGGAWGYTF. For the CDR3, the DNA is TGTGCCAGCAGCCCTCCCCTAACAGGGGGCGCTTGGGGCTACACCTTC.

Only a few counts were recorded for this clonotype. This chain links TRBV29-1 with TRBJ1-1; D perhaps matches TRBD1 (5 bases). Trimming cost V 7 bases and J 9 bases, with 18 bases left between them. The CDR3 spans 12 residues. Germline V gene lookup returns CDR1 SQVTM and CDR2 ANQGSEA. In nucleotides, the CDR3 is TGCAGCGGCGGTCCTCCGGGACGTCAAGCTTTCTTT. It is translated as CSGGPPGRQAFF.